Only a few counts were recorded for the clone carrying this T cell receptor (beta chain). Antigen: not known. The data stem from a study of response to subunit inactivated influenza vaccine. TCRdb re-derived calls from the RT-PCR reads in MiXCR, one entry per CDR3 protein. The sample carries approximately 680,000 distinct CDR3 sequences, approximately 14% recorded once. General study findings and limits: Few additional T cells are recruited per seasonal influenza vaccination, authors suggested.

Germline trimming cut 0 bases from V and 4 bases from J; bases unmatched to any gene: 11. Germline-derived CDR1 and CDR2 are SGHRS and YFSETQ. The length of the CDR3 is 18 residues. Sequencing was performed on PBMCs from blood, taken approximately 13 days after vaccination. This clonotype originated in a man in his fifties or sixties who received an inactivated influenza vaccine. The rearrangement links TRBV5-1 to TRBJ2-3, with TRBD2 identical over 10 bases. Here the CDR3 DNA reads TGCGCCAGCAGCTTGGCCGCGGGTGGTCTAGCGGGAGCAGATACGCAGTATTTT. It translates to CASSLAAGGLAGADTQYF.